These T cell receptor beta chains were read from a single sample in a study of spatial heterogeneity in lung cancer. TCRdb re-derived calls from the 5' RACE reads in MiXCR, one entry per CDR3 protein. The sample includes around 110,000 distinct CDR3 sequences, roughly an eighth of them seen just once. The specimen comprised PBMCs, sampled at follow-up. The receptors derive from a male donor with early-stage non-small cell lung cancer. Each CDR3 is given with its conserved first and last residue. The order of the fields is CDR3 protein, CDR3 DNA, J gene, clone size, V gene, D gene. A D gene is named only where the DNA matches it firmly. Some rows mark clone size as missing; the rest say once, few, many or name a class of expanded clone.

CDR3aa: CASSQAPPWGARWTGELFF
CDR3nt: TGTGCCAGCAGCCAAGCCCCTCCGTGGGGGGCAAGATGGACCGGGGAGCTGTTTTTT
j_gene: TRBJ2-2
abundance: .
v_gene: TRBV4-2
d_gene: .

CDR3aa: CASSLQETQYF
CDR3nt: TGTGCCAGCAGCCTACAAGAGACCCAGTACTTC
j_gene: TRBJ2-5
abundance: many
v_gene: TRBV6-2/TRBV6-3
d_gene: .

CDR3aa: CASSQDGRGGKNEQFF
CDR3nt: TGTGCCAGCAGCCAAGATGGGCGGGGGGGCAAAAATGAGCAGTTCTTC
j_gene: TRBJ2-1
abundance: few
v_gene: TRBV14
d_gene: TRBD2

CDR3aa: CASSRPGLGTQYF
CDR3nt: TGTGCCAGCAGCCGGCCGGGTCTGGGTACGCAGTATTTT
j_gene: TRBJ2-3
abundance: many
v_gene: TRBV27
d_gene: .

CDR3aa: CASSSSALAKNIQYF
CDR3nt: TGTGCCAGCAGTTCCTCGGCCCTAGCCAAAAACATTCAGTACTTC
j_gene: TRBJ2-4
abundance: many
v_gene: TRBV27
d_gene: .

CDR3aa: CASSGSGAETQYF
CDR3nt: TGTGCCAGCAGTGGTAGCGGGGCAGAGACCCAGTACTTC
j_gene: TRBJ2-5
abundance: few
v_gene: TRBV12-3/TRBV12-4
d_gene: TRBD2

CDR3aa: CASSLIQGAEAFF
CDR3nt: TGTGCCAGCAGCCTTATTCAGGGGGCAGAAGCTTTCTTT
j_gene: TRBJ1-1
abundance: many
v_gene: TRBV6-4
d_gene: TRBD1

CDR3aa: CATSDPGGTDTQYF
CDR3nt: TGTGCCACCAGTGATCCCGGAGGGACAGATACGCAGTATTTT
j_gene: TRBJ2-3
abundance: few
v_gene: TRBV24-1
d_gene: .

CDR3aa: CSAGHGALTTEAFF
CDR3nt: TGCAGTGCCGGACACGGGGCACTGACCACTGAAGCTTTCTTT
j_gene: TRBJ1-1
abundance: few
v_gene: TRBV20-1
d_gene: .

CDR3aa: CASSLGTDGNQPQHF
CDR3nt: TGTGCCAGCAGCTTAGGGACAGATGGCAATCAGCCCCAGCATTTT
j_gene: TRBJ1-5
abundance: .
v_gene: TRBV7-2
d_gene: .

CDR3aa: CASSDMQARQPQHF
CDR3nt: TGTGCCAGCAGTGATATGCAGGCCCGTCAGCCCCAGCATTTT
j_gene: TRBJ1-5
abundance: .
v_gene: TRBV2
d_gene: .

CDR3aa: CASSQGLAGFYEQYF
CDR3nt: TGTGCCAGCAGCCAGGGACTAGCGGGCTTCTACGAGCAGTACTTC
j_gene: TRBJ2-7
abundance: .
v_gene: TRBV28
d_gene: TRBD2

CDR3aa: CASSPGEGDSGANVLTF
CDR3nt: TGTGCCAGCAGCCCCGGGGAGGGGGACTCTGGGGCCAACGTCCTGACTTTC
j_gene: TRBJ2-6
abundance: many
v_gene: TRBV7-3
d_gene: .

CDR3aa: CAIRRTDTGELFF
CDR3nt: TGTGCCATCAGACGGACAGACACCGGGGAGCTGTTTTTT
j_gene: TRBJ2-2
abundance: few
v_gene: TRBV10-3
d_gene: .

CDR3aa: CASTRGAVNQPQHF
CDR3nt: TGTGCCAGCACCCGGGGGGCGGTAAATCAGCCCCAGCATTTT
j_gene: TRBJ1-5
abundance: .
v_gene: TRBV6-2/TRBV6-3
d_gene: .

CDR3aa: CASSSVGQTNQPQHF
CDR3nt: TGCGCCAGCAGCTCCGTGGGACAGACTAATCAGCCCCAGCATTTT
j_gene: TRBJ1-5
abundance: many
v_gene: TRBV4-1
d_gene: TRBD1

CDR3aa: CASIDMLNSPLHF
CDR3nt: TGTGCCAGCATTGACATGCTGAATTCACCCCTCCACTTT
j_gene: TRBJ1-6
abundance: .
v_gene: TRBV28
d_gene: .

CDR3aa: CASSPPSRPEAFF
CDR3nt: TGTGCCAGCAGCCCACCGTCTCGCCCTGAAGCTTTCTTT
j_gene: TRBJ1-1
abundance: many
v_gene: TRBV7-6
d_gene: .

CDR3aa: CASTGSLSYNEQFF
CDR3nt: TGTGCCAGTACTGGGTCGCTCTCCTACAATGAGCAGTTCTTC
j_gene: TRBJ2-1
abundance: many
v_gene: TRBV28
d_gene: .

CDR3aa: CASSDSRTGGYAGELFF
CDR3nt: TGTGCCAGCAGTGACTCCCGGACAGGGGGCTATGCCGGGGAGCTGTTTTTT
j_gene: TRBJ2-2
abundance: few
v_gene: TRBV25-1
d_gene: TRBD1

CDR3aa: CASSILRETYNEQFF
CDR3nt: TGTGCCAGTAGTATACTCAGGGAGACCTACAATGAGCAGTTCTTC
j_gene: TRBJ2-1
abundance: .
v_gene: TRBV19
d_gene: .

CDR3aa: CASSRGQRFGYTF
CDR3nt: TGTGCCAGCAGCCGAGGACAGCGCTTTGGCTACACCTTC
j_gene: TRBJ1-2
abundance: .
v_gene: TRBV5-6
d_gene: .

CDR3aa: CASSSTTITDTQYF
CDR3nt: TGTGCCAGCAGCAGCACCACAATCACAGATACGCAGTATTTT
j_gene: TRBJ2-3
abundance: .
v_gene: TRBV9
d_gene: .

CDR3aa: CASSLGGGPPYEQYF
CDR3nt: TGTGCCAGCAGCTTAGGGGGGGGGCCCCCCTACGAGCAGTACTTC
j_gene: TRBJ2-7
abundance: .
v_gene: TRBV7-9
d_gene: .

CDR3aa: CASSSGFYNEQFF
CDR3nt: TGTGCCAGTAGCAGCGGTTTCTACAATGAGCAGTTCTTC
j_gene: TRBJ2-1
abundance: few
v_gene: TRBV19
d_gene: .

CDR3aa: CASSGDPSNQPQHF
CDR3nt: TGTGCCAGCAGCGGGGACCCAAGCAATCAGCCCCAGCATTTT
j_gene: TRBJ1-5
abundance: .
v_gene: TRBV9
d_gene: .

CDR3aa: CASSQDRGRATDTQYF
CDR3nt: TGCGCCAGCAGCCAAGATCGGGGCCGGGCCACAGATACGCAGTATTTT
j_gene: TRBJ2-3
abundance: few
v_gene: TRBV4-1
d_gene: .

CDR3aa: CASSRLLGSQETQYF
CDR3nt: TGTGCCAGCAGCCGACTGCTTGGGTCCCAAGAGACCCAGTACTTC
j_gene: TRBJ2-5
abundance: .
v_gene: TRBV7-2
d_gene: .

CDR3aa: CASSQSEETQYF
CDR3nt: TGTGCCAGCAGCCAATCAGAGGAGACCCAGTACTTC
j_gene: TRBJ2-5
abundance: many
v_gene: TRBV3-1
d_gene: .

CDR3aa: CSAQYSGFSNEQFF
CDR3nt: TGCAGTGCTCAGTACAGCGGATTTAGTAATGAGCAGTTCTTC
j_gene: TRBJ2-1
abundance: many
v_gene: TRBV20-1
d_gene: .

CDR3aa: CATGDGGGASDTQYF
CDR3nt: TGTGCCACAGGCGATGGCGGGGGGGCCTCAGATACGCAGTATTTT
j_gene: TRBJ2-3
abundance: few
v_gene: TRBV10-3
d_gene: TRBD2

CDR3aa: CASSYLIYEQFF
CDR3nt: TGTGCCAGCAGTTACTTAATCTATGAGCAGTTCTTC
j_gene: TRBJ2-1
abundance: .
v_gene: TRBV6-2/TRBV6-3
d_gene: .

CDR3aa: CASSRTETNTGELFF
CDR3nt: TGTGCCAGTAGTAGAACGGAAACGAACACCGGGGAGCTGTTTTTT
j_gene: TRBJ2-2
abundance: .
v_gene: TRBV19
d_gene: .

CDR3aa: CASSLDTQETQYF
CDR3nt: TGCGCCAGCAGCTTGGACACACAAGAGACCCAGTACTTC
j_gene: TRBJ2-5
abundance: many
v_gene: TRBV5-1
d_gene: .

CDR3aa: CASSPLTSGGPRAWYF
CDR3nt: TGTGCCAGCAGCCCCCTGACTAGCGGGGGGCCTCGGGCGTGGTATTTT
j_gene: TRBJ2-3
abundance: .
v_gene: TRBV12-3/TRBV12-4
d_gene: TRBD2

CDR3aa: CASSSIRRTGSEQYF
CDR3nt: TGTGCCAGCAGTTCAATCCGAAGGACAGGGTCCGAGCAGTACTTC
j_gene: TRBJ2-7
abundance: .
v_gene: TRBV28
d_gene: TRBD1

CDR3aa: CASSEGVNQHF
CDR3nt: TGTGCCAGCAGTGAAGGGGTGAACCAGCATTTT
j_gene: TRBJ1-5
abundance: .
v_gene: TRBV2
d_gene: .

CDR3aa: CSVKRNTEAFF
CDR3nt: TGCAGCGTGAAACGGAACACTGAAGCTTTCTTT
j_gene: TRBJ1-1
abundance: .
v_gene: TRBV29-1
d_gene: .

CDR3aa: CASSSSTDHEQFF
CDR3nt: TGTGCCAGCAGCTCTTCGACAGATCATGAGCAGTTCTTC
j_gene: TRBJ2-1
abundance: many
v_gene: TRBV7-2
d_gene: .

CDR3aa: CASAVDRGSNQPQHF
CDR3nt: TGTGCCAGTGCTGTCGACAGGGGCAGCAATCAGCCCCAGCATTTT
j_gene: TRBJ1-5
abundance: .
v_gene: TRBV12-3/TRBV12-4
d_gene: TRBD1

CDR3aa: CSASLTSGSYGYTF
CDR3nt: TGCAGTGCTAGCCTTACTTCGGGGAGCTATGGCTACACCTTC
j_gene: TRBJ1-2
abundance: many
v_gene: TRBV20-1
d_gene: .

CDR3aa: CASSPSSGGYTEAFF
CDR3nt: TGTGCCAGCAGTCCCTCAAGCGGGGGGTACACTGAAGCTTTCTTT
j_gene: TRBJ1-1
abundance: many
v_gene: TRBV11-2
d_gene: .

CDR3aa: CASSPLDGNYGYTF
CDR3nt: TGTGCCAGCTCACCGTTGGACGGAAACTATGGCTACACCTTC
j_gene: TRBJ1-2
abundance: .
v_gene: TRBV18
d_gene: .

CDR3aa: CASSPTGGKAFF
CDR3nt: TGTGCCAGCAGTCCGACAGGGGGGAAAGCTTTCTTT
j_gene: TRBJ1-1
abundance: many
v_gene: TRBV27
d_gene: TRBD1

CDR3aa: CASSFPGGVLYEQYF
CDR3nt: TGTGCCAGCAGCTTTCCCGGGGGAGTACTCTACGAGCAGTACTTC
j_gene: TRBJ2-7
abundance: many
v_gene: TRBV11-2
d_gene: .

CDR3aa: CASSFGQGAEKLFF
CDR3nt: TGTGCCAGCAGCTTCGGACAGGGGGCGGAAAAACTGTTTTTT
j_gene: TRBJ1-4
abundance: few
v_gene: TRBV7-9
d_gene: TRBD1

CDR3aa: CASSPGSRAFF
CDR3nt: TGTGCCAGCAGCCCGGGGAGTCGGGCTTTCTTT
j_gene: TRBJ1-1
abundance: .
v_gene: TRBV7-9
d_gene: .

CDR3aa: CSVEGGKGVAEAFF
CDR3nt: TGCAGCGTTGAAGGGGGTAAGGGGGTCGCTGAAGCTTTCTTT
j_gene: TRBJ1-1
abundance: many
v_gene: TRBV29-1
d_gene: .

CDR3aa: CASSLNAVSYNSPLHF
CDR3nt: TGTGCCAGCAGCTTAAATGCGGTCTCCTATAATTCACCCCTCCACTTT
j_gene: TRBJ1-6
abundance: .
v_gene: TRBV7-2
d_gene: .

CDR3aa: CSVGTAIQGTDTQYF
CDR3nt: TGCAGCGTGGGGACAGCTATACAGGGCACAGATACGCAGTATTTT
j_gene: TRBJ2-3
abundance: many
v_gene: TRBV29-1
d_gene: TRBD1

CDR3aa: CATSSVNTGELFF
CDR3nt: TGTGCCACCAGTTCCGTAAACACCGGGGAGCTGTTTTTT
j_gene: TRBJ2-2
abundance: .
v_gene: TRBV24-1
d_gene: .

CDR3aa: CASSSQDRANYGYTF
CDR3nt: TGTGCCAGCTCGTCTCAGGACAGGGCTAACTATGGCTACACCTTC
j_gene: TRBJ1-2
abundance: few
v_gene: TRBV18
d_gene: TRBD1

CDR3aa: CSAREVLAGVHEQYF
CDR3nt: TGCAGTGCTAGAGAGGTCCTAGCGGGGGTCCACGAGCAGTACTTC
j_gene: TRBJ2-7
abundance: many
v_gene: TRBV20-1
d_gene: TRBD2